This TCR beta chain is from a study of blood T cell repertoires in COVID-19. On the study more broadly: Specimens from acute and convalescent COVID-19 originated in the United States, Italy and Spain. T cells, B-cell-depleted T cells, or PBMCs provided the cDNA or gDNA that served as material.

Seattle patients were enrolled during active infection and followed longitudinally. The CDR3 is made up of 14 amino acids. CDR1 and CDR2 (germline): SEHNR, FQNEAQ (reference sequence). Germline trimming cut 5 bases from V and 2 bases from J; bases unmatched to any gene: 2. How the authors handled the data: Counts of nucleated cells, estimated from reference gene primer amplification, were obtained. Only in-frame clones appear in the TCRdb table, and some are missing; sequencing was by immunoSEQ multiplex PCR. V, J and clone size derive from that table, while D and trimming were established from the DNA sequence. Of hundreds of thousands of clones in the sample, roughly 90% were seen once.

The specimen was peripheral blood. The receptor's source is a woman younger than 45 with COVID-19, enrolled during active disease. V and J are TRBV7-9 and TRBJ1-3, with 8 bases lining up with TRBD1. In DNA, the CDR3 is TGTGCCAGCAGCCCGACAGGGGCTGGAAACACCATATATTTT. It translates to CASSPTGAGNTIYF.